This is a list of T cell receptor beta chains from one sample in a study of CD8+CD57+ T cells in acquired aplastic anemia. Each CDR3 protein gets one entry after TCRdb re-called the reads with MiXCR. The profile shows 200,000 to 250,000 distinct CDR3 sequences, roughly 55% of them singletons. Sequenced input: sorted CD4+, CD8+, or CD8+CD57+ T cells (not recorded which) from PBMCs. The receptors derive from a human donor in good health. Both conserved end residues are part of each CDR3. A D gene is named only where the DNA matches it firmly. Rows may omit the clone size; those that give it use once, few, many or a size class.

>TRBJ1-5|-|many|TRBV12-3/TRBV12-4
TGTGCCAGCAGTTTGTCAGTTCTTAGTTTCGGCAATCAGCCCCAGCATTTT
CASSLSVLSFGNQPQHF
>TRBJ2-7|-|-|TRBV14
TGTGCCAGCAGCCAAGTCTTTGACCGGCGTGGGCGCTACGAGCAGTACTTC
CASSQVFDRRGRYEQYF
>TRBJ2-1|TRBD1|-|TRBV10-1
TGCGCCAGCAGAGCCGGGACAGGGGTCGAGAATGAGCAGTTCTTC
CASRAGTGVENEQFF
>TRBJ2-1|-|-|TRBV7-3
TGTGCCAGCAGCCGAGAGAGGGAAAGGGGCGAGCAGTTCTTC
CASSRERERGEQFF
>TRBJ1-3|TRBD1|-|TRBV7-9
TGTGCCAGCAGCCCGGGACAGGTCTCTGGAAACACCATATATTTT
CASSPGQVSGNTIYF
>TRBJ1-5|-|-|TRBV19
TGTGCCAGTAGTATGAGGGTGGGCGGGCAGCCCCAGCATTTT
CASSMRVGGQPQHF
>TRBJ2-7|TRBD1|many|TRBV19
TGTGCCAGTAGTCCAGGGACAGGGCACTACGAGCAGTACTTC
CASSPGTGHYEQYF
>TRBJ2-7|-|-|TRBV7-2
TGTGCCAGCAGCTCCCGGGACTCCCCGACGGGGGAGCAGTACTTC
CASSSRDSPTGEQYF
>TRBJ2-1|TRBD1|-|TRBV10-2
TGTGCCAGCACCCCCCCCCCGGGACAGGGGTGCAATGAGCAGTTCTTC
CASTPPPGQGCNEQFF
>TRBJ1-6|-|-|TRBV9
TGTGCCAGCAGCGTAGAGGGACGGCCTAATTCACCCCTCCACTTT
CASSVEGRPNSPLHF
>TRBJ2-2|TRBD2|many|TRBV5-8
TGTGCCAGCAGCTTGGCGGCTTCGGGCGGGGGGCCAGAGCTGTTTTTT
CASSLAASGGGPELFF
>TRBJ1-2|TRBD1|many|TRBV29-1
TGCAGCGTTGAAGAAGGGACAGTAGCGGGGTATGGCTACACCTTC
CSVEEGTVAGYGYTF
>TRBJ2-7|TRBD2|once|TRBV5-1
TGCGCCAGCAGACCCCTAGCGGGCGTGAGAGAGCAGTACTTC
CASRPLAGVREQYF
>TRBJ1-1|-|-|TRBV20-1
TGCAGTCCAGGGGTTTCAGTGAACACTGAAGCTTTCTTT
CSPGVSVNTEAFF
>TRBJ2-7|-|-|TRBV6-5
TGTGCCAGCAGGAGGAGAGGCGGGGAGCAGTACTTC
CASRRRGGEQYF
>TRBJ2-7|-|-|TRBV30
TGTGCCTGGAATGTAGACAGTACCTACGAGCAGTACTTC
CAWNVDSTYEQYF
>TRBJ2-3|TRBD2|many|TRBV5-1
TGCGCCAGCAGCTATGTAGAGGGAGGGCCCACAGATACGCAGTATTTT
CASSYVEGGPTDTQYF
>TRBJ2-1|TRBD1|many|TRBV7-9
TGTGCCAGCAGCCCCCGGGACAGGGAACTCTACAATGAGCAGTTCTTC
CASSPRDRELYNEQFF
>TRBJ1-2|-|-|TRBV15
TGTGCCAGCTCTTCGATACGCGGGGGCGCAGGGTATGGCTACACCTTC
CASSSIRGGAGYGYTF
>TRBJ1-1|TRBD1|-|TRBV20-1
TGCAGTGCAAGGACAGGGGATGTCACTGAAGCTTTCTTT
CSARTGDVTEAFF
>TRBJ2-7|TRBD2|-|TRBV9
TGTGCCAGCAGCGTCGGGGGGGGAGTGGTCGAGCAGTACTTC
CASSVGGGVVEQYF
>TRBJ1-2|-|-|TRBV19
TGTGCCAGTAGGCCTGGCCGAGCGGACTATGGCTACACCTTC
CASRPGRADYGYTF
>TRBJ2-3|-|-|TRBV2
TGTGCCAGCAGTGAACGGGACCTGGCGCAGTATTTT
CASSERDLAQYF
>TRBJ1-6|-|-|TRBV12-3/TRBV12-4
TGTGCCAGCAGTTTTTCGGCTTCACCCCTCCACTTT
CASSFSASPLHF
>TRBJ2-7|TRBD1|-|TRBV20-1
TGCAGTGCCGCGGACAGGGAATCAAGCTACGAGCAGTACTTC
CSAADRESSYEQYF
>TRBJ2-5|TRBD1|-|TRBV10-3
TGTGCCAGCAGCGGTACAGGGGTCCAAGAGACCCAGTACTTC
CASSGTGVQETQYF
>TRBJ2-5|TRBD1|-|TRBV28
TGTGCCAGCAGTTCCGGGACAGGGAACCAAGAGACCCAGTACTTC
CASSSGTGNQETQYF